This T cell receptor beta chain was identified during a study of control samples from healthy donors and cancer patients. TCRdb's copy holds only in-frame clones and misses some; the assay was immunoSEQ multiplex PCR. Counted here are tens of thousands of clones, approximately 93% occurring once; the ten biggest clones make up about 1.5%. This CDR3 contains 14 residues. V was cut by 0 bases and J by 4 bases, with 9 bases left in between. Germline-derived CDR1 and CDR2 are MRHNA and SNTAGT. There are a few counts of this clone. The source material was blood. The V call is TRBV6-4, the J call TRBJ1-1, with D uncertain. This receptor was obtained from a woman in her twenties or thirties in good health. CDR3 nucleotides: TGTGCCAGCAGTGACTCGACGACCAGCACTGAAGCTTTCTTT. Translated: CASSDSTTSTEAFF.